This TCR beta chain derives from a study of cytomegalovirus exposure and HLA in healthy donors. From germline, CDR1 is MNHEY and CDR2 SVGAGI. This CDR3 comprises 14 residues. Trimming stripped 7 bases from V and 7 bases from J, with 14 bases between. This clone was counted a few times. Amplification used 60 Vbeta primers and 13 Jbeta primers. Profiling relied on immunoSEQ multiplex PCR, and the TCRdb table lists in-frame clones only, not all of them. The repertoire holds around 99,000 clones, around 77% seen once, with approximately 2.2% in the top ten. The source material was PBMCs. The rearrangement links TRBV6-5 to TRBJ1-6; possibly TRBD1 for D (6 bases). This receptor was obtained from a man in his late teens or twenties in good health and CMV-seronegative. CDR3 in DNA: TGTGCCAGCACCCGACAGGCGAACAATTCACCCCTCCACTTT. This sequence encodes CASTRQANNSPLHF.